Shown below are 2 T cell receptor beta chains from a single sample sequenced in a study of OX40 agonist ivuxolimab in advanced cancers. Repertoires were generated with immunoSEQ multiplex PCR, while TCRdb's copy carries only in-frame clones and drops some. The sample yields 85,000 to 100,000 clones, approximately 90% seen once. This specimen was CD4+ or CD8+ T cells sorted from blood, taken in a trial of the OX40 agonist ivuxolimab. Receptors were obtained from an adult with an advanced solid tumor such as melanoma, head and neck, liver or kidney cancer.

The chain recombines TRBV6-5 with TRBJ2-7, with TRBD1 identical over 7 bases. Germline V gene lookup returns CDR1 MNHEY and CDR2 SVGAGI. The J segment lost 3 bases and the V segment lost 7 bases, leaving 12 bases of the junction unmatched. This CDR3 region has 15 residues. CDR3 residues: CASMGLAGGNYEQYF. Written as DNA, the CDR3 is TGTGCCAGCATGGGGCTAGCAGGGGGAAACTACGAGCAGTACTTC.

The chain links TRBV29-1 to TRBJ2-1; D ambiguous. Germline CDR1 SQVTM, CDR2 ANQGSEA. CDR3 length: 13 amino acids. Trimming removed 7 bases at V and 5 bases at J, with 15 bases between. The CDR3 loop reads CSGGSTINNEQFF. The CDR3 nucleotides read TGCAGCGGCGGTTCCACAATAAACAATGAGCAGTTCTTC.